This entry is about one TCR beta chain. The antigen is unknown. The method was immunoSEQ multiplex PCR; TCRdb's version includes in-frame clones alone and lacks a portion of them. The sample shows approximately 120,000 clones, around nine tenths of them seen only once. J lost 3 bases, V lost 3 bases, and 8 bases had no gene match. CDR1 and CDR2 (germline): SGDLS, YYNGEE. The CDR3 runs to 15 residues. This record belongs to a study of cytomegalovirus exposure and HLA in healthy donors. Points from the study as a whole: Fewer than 200 TCR beta chains were listed as cytomegalovirus-associated. Within the 130 or so validation repertoires, first-cohort TCR clusters tended to co-occur, according to a later analysis.

The TCR originated in a woman aged 18 to 35 in good health and CMV-seronegative. Sequenced sample: PBMCs. The gene calls are TRBV9 and TRBJ2-7, with 8 bases that match TRBD1. Here the CDR3 reads CASSASTGGSYEQYF. CDR3 bases: TGTGCCAGCAGCGCCTCAACAGGGGGGAGCTACGAGCAGTACTTC.